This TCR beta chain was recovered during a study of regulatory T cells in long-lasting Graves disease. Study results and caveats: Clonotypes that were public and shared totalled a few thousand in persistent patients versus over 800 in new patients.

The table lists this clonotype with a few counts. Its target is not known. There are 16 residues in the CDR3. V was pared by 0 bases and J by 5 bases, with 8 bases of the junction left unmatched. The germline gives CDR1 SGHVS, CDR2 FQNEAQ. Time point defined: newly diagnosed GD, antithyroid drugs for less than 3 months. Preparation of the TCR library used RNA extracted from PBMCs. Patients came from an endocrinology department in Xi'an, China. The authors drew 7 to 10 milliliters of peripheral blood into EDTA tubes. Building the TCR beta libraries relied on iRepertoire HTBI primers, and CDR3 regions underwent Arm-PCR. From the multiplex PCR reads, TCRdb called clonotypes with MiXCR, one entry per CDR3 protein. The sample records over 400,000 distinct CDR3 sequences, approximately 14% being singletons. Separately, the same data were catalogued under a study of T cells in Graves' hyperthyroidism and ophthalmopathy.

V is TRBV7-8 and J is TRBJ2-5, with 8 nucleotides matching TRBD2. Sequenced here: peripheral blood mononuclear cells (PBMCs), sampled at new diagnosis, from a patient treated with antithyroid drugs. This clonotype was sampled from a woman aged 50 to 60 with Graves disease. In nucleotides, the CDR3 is TGTGCCAGCAGCTTAGCGGGACTAGGGGCCGGGGAGACCCAGTACTTC. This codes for CASSLAGLGAGETQYF.